The 2 T cell receptor beta chains below all came from one sample that was sequenced in a study of regulatory T cells in long-lasting Graves disease. Time point meaning: newly diagnosed GD, antithyroid drugs for less than 3 months. With RNA extracted from PBMCs as input, the TCR library was made. Arm-PCR of CDR3 regions with iRepertoire HTBI primers generated TCR beta libraries. TCRdb recomputed calls from the multiplex PCR reads with MiXCR, one row per CDR3 protein. This sample has hundreds of thousands of distinct CDR3 sequences, with approximately 12% found just once. These data also formed part of another study, on T cells in Graves' hyperthyroidism and ophthalmopathy.

The input for sequencing was peripheral blood mononuclear cells (PBMCs), taken at new diagnosis, from a patient treated with antithyroid drugs. The receptors shown here come from a man in his thirties or forties with Graves disease.

The chain employs TRBV11-2 and TRBJ2-5; weak D call: TRBD2 (5 bases). V was trimmed by 5 bases and J by 5 bases, leaving 15 bases between them. Germline CDR1 and CDR2: SGHAT and FQNNGV. The CDR3 loop spans 14 amino acids. In nucleotides, the CDR3 is TGTGCCAGCAGCCTACTAGAACAGCTGGAGACCCAGTACTTC. Translated: CASSLLEQLETQYF.

This clonotype was recorded many times. V gene TRBV29-1 combines with J gene TRBJ2-5; D might be TRBD2 (6 bases). Germline V lookup: CDR1 SQVTM, CDR2 ANQGSEA. V was clipped by 7 bases and J by 3 bases, with 18 bases between them. The CDR3 is 14 amino acids. The CDR3 DNA reads as TGCAGCGCCGATATAACGGCGGGGAAAGAGACCCAGTACTTC. It encodes CSADITAGKETQYF. Using reference TRBV29-1 and TRBJ2-5 for the parts outside the CDR3, the full variable domain is SAVISQKPSRDICQRGTSLTIQCQVDSQVTMMFWYRQQPGQSLTLIATANQGSEATYESGFVIDKFPISRPNLTFSTLTVSNMSPEDSSIYLCSADITAGKETQYFGPGTRLLVL.